This T cell receptor (beta chain) was recovered during a study (dated by TCRdb to the mid-2010s). Broadly, across the study: The study set out to test whether tumor-infiltrating Tregs in breast cancer get recruited from blood Tregs or are instead converted in situ from other CD4+ T cell subsets. The research as a whole found: Across roughly 23 patients, roughly 13% of tumor Treg TRBV12-4/TRBJ1-2 sequences were shared with naive CD4+ cells, compared with less than 2.3% shared with blood Tregs or memory cells. The validation in the larger cohort was limited to a single TCR beta V-J rearrangement instead of whole repertoires. In terms of TCR gene usage, tumor memory CD4+ T cells clustered together with blood and lymph node memory CD4+ cells, as well as with lymph node naive CD4+ cells. The TCR alpha and beta sequences of tumor-infiltrating Tregs showed the greatest overlap with tumor naive CD4+ T cells, followed by blood naive CD4+ T cells.

Library method: multiplex PCR. This sample was sequenced with an Ion Torrent PGM. In the roughly 23-patient analysis, TRBV12-4/TRBJ1-2 clonotypes were amplified using adaptor-ligated barcode primers. The Ion Personal Genome Machine system was used to sequence TRBV12-4/TRBJ1-2 amplicons from the approximately 23-patient cohort. Turning to the authors' computational methods: For each of nine subset-tissue groups, sequencing data from the five patients were combined, and the groups were compared by unsupervised clustering of TCR gene usage. The Morisita-Horn index, with shared sequences weighted by their contribution to each repertoire, was used to calculate repertoire similarity. The raw public data were reprocessed by TCRdb itself: fastp quality trimming at Q25, MiXCR clonotype calling, in-frame beta chains only. Identical CDR3 protein sequences are pooled into one entry, listed with their most common genes and DNA. The V and J calls reflect TCRdb's pipeline rather than the authors' work. The sample table lists about 790 distinct CDR3 sequences, about 13% of them with a count of one. In total, the top ten clones hold around two fifths of the sample.

The CDR3 runs 14 amino acids, cysteine and phenylalanine included. The retained sequence is limited to the CDR3, 42 bases, with the frame set at the first base. The junction shows trimming of 5 bases on V and 0 bases on J, plus 10 bases between the germline ends. By share, this clonotype ranks as hyperexpanded (1% or more). No cognate antigen has been identified for it. No clone much larger than this one lies a single base away; base qualities are absent. Naive CD4+ T cells were purified with the Miltenyi Naive CD4+ T Cell Isolation kit, with Tregs depleted using CD25 microbeads. A larger group of about two dozen breast cancer patients was studied by sequencing a single TRBV12-4/TRBJ1-2 rearrangement in tumor Tregs and blood Treg, naive and memory CD4+ cells. Mononuclear cells from lymph nodes or approximately 50 ml of peripheral blood were isolated by Ficoll density gradient centrifugation. A purity exceeding 90% was confirmed by FACS for the sorted cell populations.

The sequencing sample was made of naive CD4+ T cells sorted from blood. Interpreted using the paper, the cell subset or site label stands for: naive CD4+ T cells, CD4+CD45RA+CD25-. This clonotype originated in a female donor with breast cancer. In this chain, TRBV12-3 or TRBV12-4 is recombined with TRBJ1-2; possibly the D gene is TRBD1, per 5 matching bases. For the CDR3, the sequence is CASSGTGANYGYTF. Read as DNA, the sequence is TGTGCCAGCAGTGGGACCGGAGCTAACTATGGCTACACCTTC.